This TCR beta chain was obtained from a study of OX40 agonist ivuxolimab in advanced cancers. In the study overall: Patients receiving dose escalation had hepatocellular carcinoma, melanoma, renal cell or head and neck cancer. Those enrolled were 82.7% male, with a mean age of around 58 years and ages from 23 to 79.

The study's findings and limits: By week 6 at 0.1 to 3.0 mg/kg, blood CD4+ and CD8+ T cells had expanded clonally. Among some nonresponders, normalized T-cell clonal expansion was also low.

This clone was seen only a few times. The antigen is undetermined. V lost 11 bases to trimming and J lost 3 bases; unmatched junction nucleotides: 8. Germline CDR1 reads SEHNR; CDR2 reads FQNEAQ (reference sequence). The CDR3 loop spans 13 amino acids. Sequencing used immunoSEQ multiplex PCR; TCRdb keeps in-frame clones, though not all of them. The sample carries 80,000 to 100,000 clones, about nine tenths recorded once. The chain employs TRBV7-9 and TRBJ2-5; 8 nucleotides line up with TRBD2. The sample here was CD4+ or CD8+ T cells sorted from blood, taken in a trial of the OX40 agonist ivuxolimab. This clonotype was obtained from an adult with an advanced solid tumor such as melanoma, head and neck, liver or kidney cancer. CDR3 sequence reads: CAGRGASEETQYF. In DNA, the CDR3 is TGTGCCGGGCGGGGGGCGTCTGAAGAGACCCAGTACTTC.